This TCR beta chain came from a study of T cells in Graves' hyperthyroidism and ophthalmopathy. Whole-study findings and limits: Within blood appeared most thyroid clonotypes that had expanded above 0.001.

RNA transcripts yielded amplified TCR beta CDR3 regions. The TCR CDR3 first-round RT-PCR relied on the HTBI primer set. TCRdb passed the multiplex PCR reads through MiXCR, listing each CDR3 protein once. Among 550,000 to 800,000 distinct CDR3 sequences, about a sixth were seen once, and the ten largest hold over 7.5%. This clonotype was seen ten or more times. The antigen is not known. Uncontrolled infection, other autoimmune disease, pregnancy or lactation excluded patients. Trimming took off 3 bases at V and 3 bases at J, with 8 bases between the two ends. This CDR3 has 13 amino acids. Germline V lookup: CDR1 MDHEN, CDR2 SYDVKM.

This chain uses TRBV28 with TRBJ1-2; no clear D. The sample consisted of blood. This TCR was sampled from a young man with Graves' hyperthyroidism. For the CDR3, the DNA is TGTGCCAGCAGTTTTAAAGGGTACTATGGCTACACCTTC. This sequence encodes CASSFKGYYGYTF.